This TCR beta chain was sequenced for a study of regulatory T cells in long-lasting Graves disease. This CDR3 has 12 amino acids. V gave up 8 bases and J gave up 11 bases, with 18 bases separating them. To make TCR beta libraries, researchers used iRepertoire HTBI primers and Arm-PCR of CDR3 regions. TCRdb passed the multiplex PCR reads through MiXCR, listing each CDR3 protein once. The profile shows roughly 500,000 distinct CDR3 sequences, approximately 15% of them singletons. This clonotype was seen a handful of times. Time point defined: newly diagnosed GD, antithyroid drugs for less than 3 months. The TCR library was made from RNA extracted from PBMCs. The same sample was also used in a study of T cells in Graves' hyperthyroidism and ophthalmopathy.

The source material was peripheral blood mononuclear cells (PBMCs), sampled at new diagnosis, from a patient treated with antithyroid drugs. The chain combines TRBV12-3 or TRBV12-4 with TRBJ1-1; a possible D gene is TRBD1 (5 bases). This receptor was identified in a man under 40 with Graves disease. The CDR3 sequence: CASQDPGPRAFF. The CDR3 DNA reads TGTGCCAGCCAAGATCCAGGGCCGCGCGCTTTCTTT.